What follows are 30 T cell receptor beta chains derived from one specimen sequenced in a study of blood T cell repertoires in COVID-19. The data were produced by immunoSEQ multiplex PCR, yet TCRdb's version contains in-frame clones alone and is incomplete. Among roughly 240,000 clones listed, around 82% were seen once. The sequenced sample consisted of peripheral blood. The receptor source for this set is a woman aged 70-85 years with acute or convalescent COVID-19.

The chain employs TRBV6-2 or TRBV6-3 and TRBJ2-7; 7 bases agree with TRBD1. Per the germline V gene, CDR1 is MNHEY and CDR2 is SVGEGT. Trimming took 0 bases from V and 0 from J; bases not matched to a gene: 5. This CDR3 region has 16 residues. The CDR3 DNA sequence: TGTGCCAGCAGTTACTCGCCGACAGGGAGCTCCTACGAGCAGTACTTC. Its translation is CASSYSPTGSSYEQYF.

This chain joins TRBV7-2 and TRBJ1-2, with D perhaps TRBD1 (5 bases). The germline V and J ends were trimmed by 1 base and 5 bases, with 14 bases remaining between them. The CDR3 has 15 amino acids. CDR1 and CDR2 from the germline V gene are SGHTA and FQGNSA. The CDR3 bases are TGTGCCAGCAGCTTAGGGGTTTGGCAGGGTTATGGCTACACCTTC. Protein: CASSLGVWQGYGYTF.

CDR3 nucleotide sequence: TGTGCCACCGACAAATTTAATCAGGGTTACGAGCAGTACTTC. Translation: CATDKFNQGYEQYF. The chain joins TRBV28 to TRBJ2-7, with a weak D call TRBD1 (5 bases). Trimming removed 10 bases at V and 4 bases at J, with 20 bases between. The germline gives CDR1 MDHEN, CDR2 SYDVKM. This CDR3 spans 14 amino acids.

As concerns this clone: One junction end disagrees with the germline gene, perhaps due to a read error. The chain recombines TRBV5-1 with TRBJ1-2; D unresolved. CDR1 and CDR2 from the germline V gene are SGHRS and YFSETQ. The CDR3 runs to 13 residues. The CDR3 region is CASSPGGNFGYTF. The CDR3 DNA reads TGCGCCAGCAGCCCCGGAGGGAACTTTGGCTACACCTTC.

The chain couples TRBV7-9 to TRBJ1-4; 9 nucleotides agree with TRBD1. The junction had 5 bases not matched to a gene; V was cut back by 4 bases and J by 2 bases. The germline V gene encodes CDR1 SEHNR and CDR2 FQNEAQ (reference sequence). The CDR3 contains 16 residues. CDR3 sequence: CASSWGQGRTNEKLFF. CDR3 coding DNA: TGTGCCAGCAGCTGGGGACAGGGAAGGACTAATGAAAAACTGTTTTTT.

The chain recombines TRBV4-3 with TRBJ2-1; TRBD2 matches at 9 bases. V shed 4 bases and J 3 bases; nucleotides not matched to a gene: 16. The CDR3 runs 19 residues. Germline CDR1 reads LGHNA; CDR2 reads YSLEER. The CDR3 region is CASSLENSGGGGFYNEQFF. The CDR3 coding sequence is TGCGCCAGCAGCCTTGAAAATAGCGGGGGCGGTGGTTTCTACAATGAGCAGTTCTTC.

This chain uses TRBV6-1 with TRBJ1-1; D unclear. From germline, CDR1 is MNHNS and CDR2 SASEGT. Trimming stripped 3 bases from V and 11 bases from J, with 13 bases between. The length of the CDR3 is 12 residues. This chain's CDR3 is CASSDPRNAAFF. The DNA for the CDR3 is TGTGCCAGCAGTGATCCCAGGAACGCGGCTTTCTTT.

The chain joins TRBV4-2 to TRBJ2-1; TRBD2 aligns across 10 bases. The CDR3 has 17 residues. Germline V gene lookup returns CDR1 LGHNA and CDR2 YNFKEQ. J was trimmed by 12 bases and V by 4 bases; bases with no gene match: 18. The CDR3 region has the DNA TGTGCCAGCAGCCCCCGGCCGACTAGCGGGTCCCCCGGATGGCAGTTCTTC. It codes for CASSPRPTSGSPGWQFF.

This CDR3 is CASSQEGRRNYGYTF. The CDR3 nucleotides are TGCGCCAGCAGCCAGGAGGGACGGCGAAACTATGGCTACACCTTC. The chain links TRBV4-3 to TRBJ1-2; D is perhaps TRBD1 (5 bases). Trimming took 3 bases from V and 2 from J, leaving 13 bases between them. The CDR3 consists of 15 residues. CDR1 LGHNA and CDR2 YSLEER come from the germline V gene.

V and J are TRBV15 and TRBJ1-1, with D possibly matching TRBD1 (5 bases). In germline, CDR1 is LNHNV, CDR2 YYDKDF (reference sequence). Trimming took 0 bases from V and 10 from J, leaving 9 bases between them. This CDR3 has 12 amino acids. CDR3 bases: TGTGCCACCAGCAGAGATGCCCAGGGAGCTTTCTTT. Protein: CATSRDAQGAFF.

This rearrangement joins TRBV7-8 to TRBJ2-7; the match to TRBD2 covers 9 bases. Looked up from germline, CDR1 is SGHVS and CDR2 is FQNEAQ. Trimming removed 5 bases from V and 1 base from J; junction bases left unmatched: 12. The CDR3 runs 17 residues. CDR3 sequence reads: CASSPPLLAGSSYEQYF. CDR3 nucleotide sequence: TGTGCCAGCAGCCCCCCTCTGCTAGCGGGGTCGTCCTACGAGCAGTACTTC.

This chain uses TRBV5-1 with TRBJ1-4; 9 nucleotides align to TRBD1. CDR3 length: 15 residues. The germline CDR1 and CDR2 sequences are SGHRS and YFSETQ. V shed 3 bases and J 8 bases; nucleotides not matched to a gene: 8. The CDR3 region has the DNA TGCGCCAGCAGCTCAACAGGGGGCTCCAAGGAAAAACTGTTTTTT. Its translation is CASSSTGGSKEKLFF.

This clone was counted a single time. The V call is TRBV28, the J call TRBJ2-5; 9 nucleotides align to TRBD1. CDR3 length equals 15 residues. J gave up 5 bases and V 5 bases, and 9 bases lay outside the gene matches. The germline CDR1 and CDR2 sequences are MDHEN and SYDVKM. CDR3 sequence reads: CASSNTGTGWETQYF. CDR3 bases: TGTGCCAGCAGTAATACCGGGACAGGGTGGGAGACCCAGTACTTC.

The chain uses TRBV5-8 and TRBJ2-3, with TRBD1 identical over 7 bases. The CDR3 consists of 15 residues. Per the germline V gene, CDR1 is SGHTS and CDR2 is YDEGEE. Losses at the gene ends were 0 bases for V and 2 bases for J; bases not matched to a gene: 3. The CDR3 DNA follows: TGTGCCAGCAGCTTGGTGGGACAGAACACAGATACGCAGTATTTT. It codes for CASSLVGQNTDTQYF.

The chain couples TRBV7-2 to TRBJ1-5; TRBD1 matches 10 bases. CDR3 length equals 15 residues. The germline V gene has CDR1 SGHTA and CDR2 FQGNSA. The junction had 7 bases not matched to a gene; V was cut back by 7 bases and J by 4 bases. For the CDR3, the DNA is TGTGCCAGCAATAGGGACAGGGGTTATAATCAGCCCCAGCATTTT. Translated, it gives CASNRDRGYNQPQHF.

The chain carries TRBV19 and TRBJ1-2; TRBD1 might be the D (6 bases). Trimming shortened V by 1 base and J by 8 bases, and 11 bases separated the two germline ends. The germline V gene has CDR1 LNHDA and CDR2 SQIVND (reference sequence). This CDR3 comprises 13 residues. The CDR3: CASSIVQGGGYTF. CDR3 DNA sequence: TGTGCCAGTAGTATAGTACAGGGTGGCGGCTACACCTTC.

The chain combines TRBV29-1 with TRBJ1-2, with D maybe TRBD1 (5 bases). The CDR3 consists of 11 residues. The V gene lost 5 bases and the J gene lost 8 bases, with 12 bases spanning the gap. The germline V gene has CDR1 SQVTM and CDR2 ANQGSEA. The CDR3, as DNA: TGCAGCGTTCGCGGGGCGAAGGGCTACACCTTC. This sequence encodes CSVRGAKGYTF. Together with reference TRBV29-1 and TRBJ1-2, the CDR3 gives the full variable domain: SAVISQKPSRDICQRGTSLTIQCQVDSQVTMMFWYRQQPGQSLTLIATANQGSEATYESGFVIDKFPISRPNLTFSTLTVSNMSPEDSSIYLCSVRGAKGYTFGSGTRLTVV.

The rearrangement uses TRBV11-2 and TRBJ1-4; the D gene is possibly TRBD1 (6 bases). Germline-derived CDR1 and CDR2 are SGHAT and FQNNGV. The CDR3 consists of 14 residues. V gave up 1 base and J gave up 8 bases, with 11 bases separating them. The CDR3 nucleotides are TGTGCCAGCAGCTTAGTGCAGGGGTGGGAAAAACTGTTTTTT. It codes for CASSLVQGWEKLFF.

This chain's CDR3 is CATSATGAGANVLTF. CDR3 bases: TGTGCCACCAGCGCTACAGGTGCTGGGGCCAACGTCCTGACTTTC. V usage is TRBV24-1 and J usage is TRBJ2-6; D might be TRBD1 (5 bases). The CDR3 length is 15 residues. Trimming removed 7 bases at V and 2 bases at J, with 11 bases between. CDR1 KGHDR and CDR2 SFDVKD come from the germline V gene.

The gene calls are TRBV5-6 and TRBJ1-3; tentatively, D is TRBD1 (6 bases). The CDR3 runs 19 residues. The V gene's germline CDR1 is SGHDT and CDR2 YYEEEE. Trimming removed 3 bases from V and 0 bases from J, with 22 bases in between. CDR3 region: CASSSLVQGRLISGNTIYF. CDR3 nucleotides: TGTGCCAGCAGCTCGCTAGTCCAGGGGCGCTTGATCTCTGGAAACACCATATATTTT.

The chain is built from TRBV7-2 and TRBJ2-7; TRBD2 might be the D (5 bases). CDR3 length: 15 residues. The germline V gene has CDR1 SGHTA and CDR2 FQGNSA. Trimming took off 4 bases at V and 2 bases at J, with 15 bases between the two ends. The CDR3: CASSSAAGLAYEQYF. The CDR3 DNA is TGTGCCAGCAGCTCCGCGGCAGGACTCGCCTACGAGCAGTACTTC.

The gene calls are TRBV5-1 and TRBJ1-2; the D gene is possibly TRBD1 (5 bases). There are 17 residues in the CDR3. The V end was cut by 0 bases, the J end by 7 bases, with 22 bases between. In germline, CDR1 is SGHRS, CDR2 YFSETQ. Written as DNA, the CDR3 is TGCGCCAGCAGCTTGGACAGGCTCGATATCTCCTTGTCTGGCTACACCTTC. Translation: CASSLDRLDISLSGYTF.

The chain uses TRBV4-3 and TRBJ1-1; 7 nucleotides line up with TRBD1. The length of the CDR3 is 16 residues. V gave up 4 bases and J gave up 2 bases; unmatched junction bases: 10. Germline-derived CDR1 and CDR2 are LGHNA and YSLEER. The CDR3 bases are TGCGCCAGCAGCCCAGGGACAGTAAGGACTAACACTGAAGCTTTCTTT. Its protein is CASSPGTVRTNTEAFF.

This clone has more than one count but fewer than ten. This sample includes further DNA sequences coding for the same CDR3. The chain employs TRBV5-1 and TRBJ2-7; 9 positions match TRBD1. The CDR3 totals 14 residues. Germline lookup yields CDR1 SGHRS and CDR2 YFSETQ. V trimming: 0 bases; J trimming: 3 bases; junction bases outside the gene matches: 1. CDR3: CASSLGQGGYEQYF. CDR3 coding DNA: TGCGCCAGCAGCTTGGGACAGGGGGGCTACGAGCAGTACTTC.

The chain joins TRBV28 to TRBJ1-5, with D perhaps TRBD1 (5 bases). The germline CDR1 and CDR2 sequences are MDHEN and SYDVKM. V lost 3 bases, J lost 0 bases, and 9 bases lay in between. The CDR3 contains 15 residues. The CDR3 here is CASSFVGVSNQPQHF. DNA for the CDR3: TGTGCCAGCAGTTTTGTAGGGGTTAGCAATCAGCCCCAGCATTTT.

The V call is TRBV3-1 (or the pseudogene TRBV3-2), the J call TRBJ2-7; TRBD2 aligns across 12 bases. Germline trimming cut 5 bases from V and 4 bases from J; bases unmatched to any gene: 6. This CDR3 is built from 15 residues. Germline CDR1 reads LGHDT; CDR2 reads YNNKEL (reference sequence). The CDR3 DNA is TGTGCCAGCAGCTTACTAGCGGGGGGAGGTTACGAGCAGTACTTC. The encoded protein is CASSLLAGGGYEQYF.

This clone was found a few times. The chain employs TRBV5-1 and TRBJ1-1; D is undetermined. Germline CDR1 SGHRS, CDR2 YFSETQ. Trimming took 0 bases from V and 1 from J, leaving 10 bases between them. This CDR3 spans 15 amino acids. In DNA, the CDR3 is TGCGCCAGCAGCTTGGGTATAGTAACGAACACTGAAGCTTTCTTT. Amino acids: CASSLGIVTNTEAFF.

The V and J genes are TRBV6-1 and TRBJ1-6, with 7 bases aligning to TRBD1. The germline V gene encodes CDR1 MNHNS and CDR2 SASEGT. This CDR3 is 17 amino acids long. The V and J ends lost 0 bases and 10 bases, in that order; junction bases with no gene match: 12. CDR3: CASSEALGQATRSPLHF. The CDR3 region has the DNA TGTGCCAGCAGTGAAGCCCTAGGACAGGCGACTCGGTCACCCCTCCACTTT.

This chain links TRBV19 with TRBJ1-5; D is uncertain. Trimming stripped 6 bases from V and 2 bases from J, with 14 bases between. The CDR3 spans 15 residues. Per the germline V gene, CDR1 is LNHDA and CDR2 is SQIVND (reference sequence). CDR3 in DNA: TGTGCCAGTAGGTACCAGGCGGGAGGCAATCAGCCCCAGCATTTT. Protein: CASRYQAGGNQPQHF.

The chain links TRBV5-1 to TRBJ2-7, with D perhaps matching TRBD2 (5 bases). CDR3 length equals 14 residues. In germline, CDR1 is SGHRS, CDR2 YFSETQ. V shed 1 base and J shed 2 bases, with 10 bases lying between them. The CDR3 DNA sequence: TGCGCCAGCAGCTTGAGCGGACCGCCCTACGAGCAGTACTTC. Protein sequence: CASSLSGPPYEQYF.